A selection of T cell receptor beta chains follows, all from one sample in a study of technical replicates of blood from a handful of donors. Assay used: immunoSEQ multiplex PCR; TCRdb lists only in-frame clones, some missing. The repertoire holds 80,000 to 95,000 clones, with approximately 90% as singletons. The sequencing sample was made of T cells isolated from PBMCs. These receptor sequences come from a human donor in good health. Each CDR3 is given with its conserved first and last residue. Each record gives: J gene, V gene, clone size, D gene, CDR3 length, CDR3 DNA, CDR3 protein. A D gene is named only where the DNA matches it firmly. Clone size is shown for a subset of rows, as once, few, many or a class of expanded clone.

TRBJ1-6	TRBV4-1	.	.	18	TGCGCCAGCAGCCACCAGTTAAAGGGAGTCTCCTATAATTCACCCCTCCACTTT	CASSHQLKGVSYNSPLHF
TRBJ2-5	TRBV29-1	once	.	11	TGCAGCGTTGAGGGATTGGGAGCCCAGTACTTC	CSVEGLGAQYF
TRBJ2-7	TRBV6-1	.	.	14	TGTGCCAGCATAGTACGGGACAACTCCTACGAGCAGTACTTC	CASIVRDNSYEQYF
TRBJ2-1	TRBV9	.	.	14	TGTGCCAGCTCCTCACGGGGTTCCTACAATGAGCAGTTCTTC	CASSSRGSYNEQFF
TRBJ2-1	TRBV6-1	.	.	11	TGTGCCAGCAGTGGTGCCGGTGAGCAGTTCTTC	CASSGAGEQFF
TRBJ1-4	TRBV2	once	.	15	TGTGCCAGCAGGGTGGGAGCACATCCCCATGAAAAACTGTTTTTT	CASRVGAHPHEKLFF
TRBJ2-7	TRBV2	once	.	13	TGTGCCAGCAGGCGACGGGGGTCCTACGAGCAGTACTTC	CASRRRGSYEQYF
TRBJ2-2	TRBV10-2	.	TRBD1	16	TGCGCCACCGAGACGCCGGGACAGGCTTACACCGGGGAGCTGTTTTTT	CATETPGQAYTGELFF
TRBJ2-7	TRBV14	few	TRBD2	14	TGTGCCAGCAGCCAGACTAGCGAGAGCTACGAGCAGTACTTC	CASSQTSESYEQYF
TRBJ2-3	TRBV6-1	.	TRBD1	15	TGTGCCAGCCTTCGACAGGGGTACAGCACAGATACGCAGTATTTT	CASLRQGYSTDTQYF
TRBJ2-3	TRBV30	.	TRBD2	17	TGTGCCTGGAGTGTACAGGAAGCGGGGGGACTCACAGATACGCAGTATTTT	CAWSVQEAGGLTDTQYF
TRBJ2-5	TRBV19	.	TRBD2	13	TGTGCCAGTTCACTAGCGGCTCAAGAGACCCAGTACTTC	CASSLAAQETQYF
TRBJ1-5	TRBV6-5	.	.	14	TGTGCCAGCAGCCCAGGGGCTGGCAATCAGCCCCAGCATTTT	CASSPGAGNQPQHF
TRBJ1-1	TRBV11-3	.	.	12	TGTGCCAGCAGCGGCATGAACACTGAAGCTTTCTTT	CASSGMNTEAFF
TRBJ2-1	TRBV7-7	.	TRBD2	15	TGTGCTAGCAGCTTAGCGGCGGGGGGTGACAATGAGCAGTTCTTC	CASSLAAGGDNEQFF
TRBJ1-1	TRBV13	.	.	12	TGTGCCAGCAGCTTAGGACAGCTCGAAGCTTTCTTT	CASSLGQLEAFF
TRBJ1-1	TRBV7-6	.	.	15	TGTGCCAGCAGCGGGCAGGGAATTCGGAACACTGAAGCTTTCTTT	CASSGQGIRNTEAFF
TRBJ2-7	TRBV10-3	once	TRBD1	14	TGTGCCAGCAATCTGGGACAGGGGACCTACGAGCAGTACTTC	CASNLGQGTYEQYF
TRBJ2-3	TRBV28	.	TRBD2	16	TGTGCCAGCACTCCTCGGGGAGGGACCCGCACAGATACGCAGTATTTT	CASTPRGGTRTDTQYF
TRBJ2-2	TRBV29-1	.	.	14	TGCAGCGTTCTCGCGAGTGCGAACACCGGGGAGCTGTTTTTT	CSVLASANTGELFF
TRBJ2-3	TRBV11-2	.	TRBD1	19	TGTGCCAGCAGCTTATATGCTTTGGGGACAGGGGCGTCCACAGATACGCAGTATTTT	CASSLYALGTGASTDTQYF
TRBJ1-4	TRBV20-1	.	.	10	TGCAGTGCTAAATCGGACAGTGCGTTTTTT	CSAKSDSAFF